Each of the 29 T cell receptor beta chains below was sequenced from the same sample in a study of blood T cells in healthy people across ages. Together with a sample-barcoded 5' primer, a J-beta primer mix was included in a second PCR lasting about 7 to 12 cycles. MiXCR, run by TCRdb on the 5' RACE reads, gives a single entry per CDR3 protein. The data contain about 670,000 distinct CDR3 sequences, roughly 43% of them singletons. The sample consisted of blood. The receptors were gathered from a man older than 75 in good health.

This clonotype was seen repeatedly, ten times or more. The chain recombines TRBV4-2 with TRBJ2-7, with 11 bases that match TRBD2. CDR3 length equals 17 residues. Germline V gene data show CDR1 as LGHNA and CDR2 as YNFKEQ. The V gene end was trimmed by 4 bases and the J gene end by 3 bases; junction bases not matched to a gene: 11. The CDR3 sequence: CASSPYEGLAENYEQYF. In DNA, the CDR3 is TGTGCCAGCAGCCCTTATGAGGGACTAGCGGAAAACTACGAGCAGTACTTC.

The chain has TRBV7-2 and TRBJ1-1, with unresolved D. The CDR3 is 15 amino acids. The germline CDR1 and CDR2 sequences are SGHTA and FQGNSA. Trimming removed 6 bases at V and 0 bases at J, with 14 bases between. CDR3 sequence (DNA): TGTGCCAGCAGTAGACAATTCCAAATGAACACTGAAGCTTTCTTT. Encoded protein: CASSRQFQMNTEAFF.

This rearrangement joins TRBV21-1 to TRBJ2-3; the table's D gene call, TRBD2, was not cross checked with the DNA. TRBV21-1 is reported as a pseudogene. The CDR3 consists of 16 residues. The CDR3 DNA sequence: TGTGCCAGCAGCAATGGGACTAGCGGGAGGGCAGATACGCAGTATTTT. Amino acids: CASSNGTSGRADTQYF.

CDR3 bases: TGTGCCAGCAGCGTAGGGGCCGGGAACTATGGCTACACCTTC. Translating it yields CASSVGAGNYGYTF. The chain joins TRBV9 to TRBJ1-2; D is ambiguous. This CDR3 has 14 residues. Germline V gene lookup returns CDR1 SGDLS and CDR2 YYNGEE. Trimming removed 0 bases from V and 2 bases from J, with 8 bases in between. The full variable domain, in which reference TRBV9 and TRBJ1-2 provide the parts outside the CDR3, is DSGVTQTPKHLITATGQRVTLRCSPRSGDLSVYWYQQSLDQGLQFLIQYYNGEERAKGNILERFSAQQFPDLHSELNLSSLELGDSALYFCASSVGAGNYGYTFGSGTRLTVV.

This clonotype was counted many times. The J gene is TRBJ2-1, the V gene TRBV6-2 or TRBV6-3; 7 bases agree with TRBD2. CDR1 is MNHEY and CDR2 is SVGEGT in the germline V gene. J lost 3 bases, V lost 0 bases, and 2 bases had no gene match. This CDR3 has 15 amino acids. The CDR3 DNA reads TGTGCCAGCAGTTACTCGGGCGGGGGCTACAATGAGCAGTTCTTC. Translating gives CASSYSGGGYNEQFF.

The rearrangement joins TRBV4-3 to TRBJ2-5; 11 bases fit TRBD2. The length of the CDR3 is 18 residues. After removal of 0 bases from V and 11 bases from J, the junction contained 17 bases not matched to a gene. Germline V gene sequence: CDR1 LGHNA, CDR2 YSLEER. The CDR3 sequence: CASSQDQPALAGVNEQYF. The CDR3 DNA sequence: TGCGCCAGCAGCCAAGATCAACCAGCACTAGCGGGGGTTAATGAGCAGTACTTC.

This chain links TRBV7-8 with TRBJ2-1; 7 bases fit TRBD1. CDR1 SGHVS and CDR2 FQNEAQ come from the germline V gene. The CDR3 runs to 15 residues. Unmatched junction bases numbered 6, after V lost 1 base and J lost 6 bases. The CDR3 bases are TGTGCCAGCAGCTTAGGGCCGGACAGGTGCAATGAGCAGTTCTTC. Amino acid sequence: CASSLGPDRCNEQFF. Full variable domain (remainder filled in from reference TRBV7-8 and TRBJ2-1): GAGVSQSPRYKVAKRGQDVALRCDPISGHVSLFWYQQALGQGPEFLTYFQNEAQLDKSGLPSDRFFAERPEGSVSTLKIQRTQQEDSAVYLCASSLGPDRCNEQFFGPGTRLTVL.

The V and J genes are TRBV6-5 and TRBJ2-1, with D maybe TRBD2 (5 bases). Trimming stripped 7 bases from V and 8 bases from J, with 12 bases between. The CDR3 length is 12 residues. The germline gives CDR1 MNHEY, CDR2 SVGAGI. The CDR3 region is CASIANYDEQFF. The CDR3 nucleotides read TGTGCCAGCATAGCGAATTACGATGAGCAGTTCTTC.

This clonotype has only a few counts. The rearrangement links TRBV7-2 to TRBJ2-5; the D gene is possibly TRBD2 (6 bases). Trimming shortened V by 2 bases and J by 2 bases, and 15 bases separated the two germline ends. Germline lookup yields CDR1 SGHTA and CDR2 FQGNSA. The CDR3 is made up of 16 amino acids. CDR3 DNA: TGTGCCAGCAGCTTATTTCTGCGACTAGGGCAAGAGACCCAGTACTTC. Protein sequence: CASSLFLRLGQETQYF.

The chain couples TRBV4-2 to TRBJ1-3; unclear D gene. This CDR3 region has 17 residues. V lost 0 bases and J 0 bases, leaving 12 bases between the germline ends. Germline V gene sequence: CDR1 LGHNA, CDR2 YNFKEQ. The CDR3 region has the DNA TGTGCCAGCAGCCAAGATTGGGCCCCGAGCTCTGGAAACACCATATATTTT. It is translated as CASSQDWAPSSGNTIYF.

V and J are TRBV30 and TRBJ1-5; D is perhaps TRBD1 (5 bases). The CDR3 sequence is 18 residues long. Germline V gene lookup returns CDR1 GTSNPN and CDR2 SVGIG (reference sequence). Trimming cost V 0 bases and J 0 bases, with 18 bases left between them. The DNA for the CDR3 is TGTGCCTGGAGTGTGAAAGCGGGGCCCCCTCATAGCAATCAGCCCCAGCATTTT. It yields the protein CAWSVKAGPPHSNQPQHF.

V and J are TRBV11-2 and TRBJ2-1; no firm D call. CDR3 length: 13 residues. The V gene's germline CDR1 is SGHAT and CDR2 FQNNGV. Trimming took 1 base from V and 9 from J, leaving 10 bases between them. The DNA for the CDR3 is TGTGCCAGCAGCTTAGCTTTACAGCGTGAGCAGTTCTTC. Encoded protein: CASSLALQREQFF.

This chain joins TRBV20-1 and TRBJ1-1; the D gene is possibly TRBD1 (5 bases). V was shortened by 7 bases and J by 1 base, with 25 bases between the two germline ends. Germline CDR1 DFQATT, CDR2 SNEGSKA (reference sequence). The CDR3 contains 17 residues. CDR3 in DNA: TGCAGTGTCGATCCTCGGGGCGGAAGGGATGGGAACACTGAAGCTTTCTTT. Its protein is CSVDPRGGRDGNTEAFF.

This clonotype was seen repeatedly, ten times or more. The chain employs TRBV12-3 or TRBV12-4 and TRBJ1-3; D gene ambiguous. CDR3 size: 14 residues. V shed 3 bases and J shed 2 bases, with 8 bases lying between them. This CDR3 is CASSLQSAGNTIYF. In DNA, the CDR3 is TGTGCCAGCAGTTTGCAGAGCGCTGGAAACACCATATATTTT.

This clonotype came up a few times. CDR3 region: CASSFRTGISYEQYF. CDR3 nucleotides: TGTGCCAGCAGTTTCCGGACAGGGATATCCTACGAGCAGTACTTC. The chain joins TRBV6-5 to TRBJ2-7; 8 bases are shared with TRBD1. Germline CDR1 and CDR2: MNHEY and SVGAGI. J was trimmed by 1 base and V by 4 bases; bases with no gene match: 6. CDR3 length: 15 amino acids.

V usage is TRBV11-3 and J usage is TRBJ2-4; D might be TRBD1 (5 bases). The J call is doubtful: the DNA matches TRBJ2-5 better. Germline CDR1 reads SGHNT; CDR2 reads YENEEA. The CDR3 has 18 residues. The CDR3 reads CASSLGRSGSGSQETQYF. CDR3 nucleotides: TGTGCCAGCAGCTTAGGCCGTTCAGGGTCAGGAAGCCAAGAGACCCAGTACTTC.

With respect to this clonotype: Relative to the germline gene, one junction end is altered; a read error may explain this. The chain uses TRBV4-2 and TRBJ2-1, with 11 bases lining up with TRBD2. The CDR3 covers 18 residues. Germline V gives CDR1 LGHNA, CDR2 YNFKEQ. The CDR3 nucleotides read TGTGCCAGCGGCCAAGCGGCTAGCGGGAGGTCAGTGTTGTATGAGCAGTTCTTC. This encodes CASGQAASGRSVLYEQFF.

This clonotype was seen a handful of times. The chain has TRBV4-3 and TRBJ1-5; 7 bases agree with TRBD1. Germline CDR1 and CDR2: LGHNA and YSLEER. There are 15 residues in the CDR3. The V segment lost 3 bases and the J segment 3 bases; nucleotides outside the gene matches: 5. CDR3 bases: TGCGCCAGCAGCCAGCAGACAGGGACCAATCAGCCCCAGCATTTT. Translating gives CASSQQTGTNQPQHF.

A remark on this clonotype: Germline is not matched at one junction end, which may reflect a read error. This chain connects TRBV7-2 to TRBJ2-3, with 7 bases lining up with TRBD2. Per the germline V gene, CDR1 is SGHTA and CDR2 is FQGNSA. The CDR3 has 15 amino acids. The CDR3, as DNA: TGTGCCAACAGCTTAGATCGGGGAGGGGCAGATACGCAGTATTTT. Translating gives CANSLDRGGADTQYF. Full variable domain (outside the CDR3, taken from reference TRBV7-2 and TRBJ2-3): GAGVSQSPSNKVTEKGKDVELRCDPISGHTALYWYRQSLGQGLEFLIYFQGNSAPDKSGLPSDRFSAERTGGSVSTLTIQRTQQEDSAVYLCANSLDRGGADTQYFGPGTRLTVL.

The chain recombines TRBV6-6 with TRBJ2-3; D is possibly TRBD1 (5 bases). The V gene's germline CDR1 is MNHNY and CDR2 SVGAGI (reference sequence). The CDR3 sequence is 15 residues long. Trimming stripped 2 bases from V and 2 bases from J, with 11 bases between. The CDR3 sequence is CASSYVGDHTDTQYF. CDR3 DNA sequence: TGTGCCAGCAGTTACGTAGGGGATCACACAGATACGCAGTATTTT.

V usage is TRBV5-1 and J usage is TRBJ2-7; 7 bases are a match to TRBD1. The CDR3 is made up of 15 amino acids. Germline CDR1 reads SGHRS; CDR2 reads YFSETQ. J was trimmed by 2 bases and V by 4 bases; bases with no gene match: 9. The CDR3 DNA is TGCGCCAGCAGCCCATCGCGAACAGGGGCCTACGAGCAGTACTTC. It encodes CASSPSRTGAYEQYF.

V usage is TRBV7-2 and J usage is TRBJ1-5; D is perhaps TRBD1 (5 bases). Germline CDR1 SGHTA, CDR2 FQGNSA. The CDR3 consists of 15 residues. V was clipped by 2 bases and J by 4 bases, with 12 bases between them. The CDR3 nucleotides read TGTGCCAGCAGCTTATCAGGGCAGTCAAATCAGCCCCAGCATTTT. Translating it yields CASSLSGQSNQPQHF.

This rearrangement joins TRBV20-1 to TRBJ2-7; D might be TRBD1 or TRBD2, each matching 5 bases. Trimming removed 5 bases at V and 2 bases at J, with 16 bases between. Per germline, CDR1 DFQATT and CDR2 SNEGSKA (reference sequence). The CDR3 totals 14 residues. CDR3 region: CSARRGVSPYEQYF. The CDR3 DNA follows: TGCAGTGCTCGGAGAGGGGTGTCCCCCTACGAGCAGTACTTC.

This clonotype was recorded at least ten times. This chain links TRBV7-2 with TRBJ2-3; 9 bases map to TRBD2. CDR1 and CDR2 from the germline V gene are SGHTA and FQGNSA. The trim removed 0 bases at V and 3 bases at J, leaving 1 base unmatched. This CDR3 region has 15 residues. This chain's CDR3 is CASSLASGSTDTQYF. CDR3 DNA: TGTGCCAGCAGCTTAGCTAGCGGGAGTACAGATACGCAGTATTTT.

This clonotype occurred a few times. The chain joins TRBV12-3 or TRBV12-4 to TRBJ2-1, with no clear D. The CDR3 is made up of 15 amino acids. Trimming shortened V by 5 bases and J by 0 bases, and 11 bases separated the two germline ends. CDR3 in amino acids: CASSHDIISYNEQFF. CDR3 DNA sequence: TGTGCCAGCAGTCATGACATTATCTCCTACAATGAGCAGTTCTTC.

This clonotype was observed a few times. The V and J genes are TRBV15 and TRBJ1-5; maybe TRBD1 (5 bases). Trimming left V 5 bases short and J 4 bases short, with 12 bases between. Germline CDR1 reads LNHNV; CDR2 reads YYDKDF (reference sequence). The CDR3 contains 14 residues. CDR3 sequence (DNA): TGTGCCACCAGCCGGGGCCAGTTAAATCAGCCCCAGCATTTT. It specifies CATSRGQLNQPQHF.

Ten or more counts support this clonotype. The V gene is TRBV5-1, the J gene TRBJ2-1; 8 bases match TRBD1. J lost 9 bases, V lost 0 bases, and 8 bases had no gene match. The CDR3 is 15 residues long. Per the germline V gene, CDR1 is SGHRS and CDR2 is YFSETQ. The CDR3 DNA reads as TGCGCCAGCAGCTTGGGGACCGGACAGGGTAGTGAGCAGTTCTTC. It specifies CASSLGTGQGSEQFF.

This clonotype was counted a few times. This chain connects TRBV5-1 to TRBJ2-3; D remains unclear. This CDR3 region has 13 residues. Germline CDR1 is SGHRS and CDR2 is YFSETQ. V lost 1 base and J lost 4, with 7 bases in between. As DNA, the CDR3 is TGCGCCAGCAGCTTGCAAGAGTCAGATACGCAGTATTTT. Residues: CASSLQESDTQYF.

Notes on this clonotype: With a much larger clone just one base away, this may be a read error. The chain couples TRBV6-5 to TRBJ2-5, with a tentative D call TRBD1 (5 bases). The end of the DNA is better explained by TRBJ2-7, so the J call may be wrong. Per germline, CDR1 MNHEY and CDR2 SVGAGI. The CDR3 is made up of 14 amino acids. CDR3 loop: CASSDSRRAYEQYF. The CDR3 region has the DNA TGTGCCAGCAGTGACTCGCGCAGGGCATACGAGCAGTACTTC.